The T cell receptor beta chain described here comes from a study of OX40 agonist ivuxolimab in advanced cancers. Sequenced by immunoSEQ multiplex PCR; TCRdb stores in-frame clones only, minus some. Altogether tens of thousands of clones are present, roughly 87% being singletons, with the ten largest covering 0.9% to 0.95%. The CDR3 sequence is 14 residues long. Germline V gene lookup returns CDR1 SGHAT and CDR2 FQNNGV. V was clipped by 3 bases and J by 5 bases, with 11 bases between them. The TCR comes from an adult with an advanced solid tumor such as melanoma, head and neck, liver or kidney cancer. The chain employs TRBV11-2 and TRBJ1-5; D is unclear. Sequencing was performed on CD4+ or CD8+ T cells sorted from blood, taken in a trial of the OX40 agonist ivuxolimab. CDR3 sequence reads: CASSLEPEYQPQHF. The DNA for the CDR3 is TGTGCCAGCAGCTTGGAGCCAGAATATCAGCCCCAGCATTTT.